This is a list of T cell receptor beta chains from one sample in a study of Tregs in tolerant kidney transplant recipients. Using immunoSEQ multiplex PCR, the repertoire was profiled, and TCRdb retains in-frame clones only, with some absent. The sample comprises approximately 75,000 clones, approximately 90% of which are singletons, and 0.34% rests with the top ten. This sample comprised Tregs from blood, obtained before the transplant. Receptor source: a human donor who received a combined kidney and bone marrow transplant. Each CDR3 is given with its conserved first and last residue. A D gene is named only where the DNA matches it firmly. Rows give clone size only sometimes, using once, few, many, or a class for an expanded clone.

TRBJ2-4	TRBD1	TRBV10-3	.	TGTGCCATCAGTGAAGACAGGGGCGCAGGAAACATTCAGTACTTC	CAISEDRGAGNIQYF
TRBJ2-7	TRBD2	TRBV18	.	TGTGCCAGCTCACCGGGACTAGCGGACTACGAGCAGTACTTC	CASSPGLADYEQYF
TRBJ2-7	TRBD1	TRBV5-1	.	TGCGCCAGCAGCTTGGGGGACAGGGGGTCATACGAGCAGTACTTC	CASSLGDRGSYEQYF
TRBJ1-5	TRBD1	TRBV7-7	.	TGTGCTAGCAGAGAACAGGGGGCTCATAGCAATCAGCCCCAGCATTTT	CASREQGAHSNQPQHF
TRBJ1-4	TRBD1	TRBV2	.	TGTGCCAGCAGTGAGGGACAGGGGTTAGGAGTGGTGTTTTTT	CASSEGQGLGVVFF
TRBJ2-5	TRBD2	TRBV28	.	TGTGCCAGCAGTTCCCTAGCGGGAGGGGGGGAGACCCAGTACTTC	CASSSLAGGGETQYF
TRBJ1-2	.	TRBV7-8	.	TGTGCCAGCAGCCACCCGAGGGGCTATGGCTACACCTTC	CASSHPRGYGYTF
TRBJ2-3	TRBD2	TRBV29-1	.	TGCAGCGTAGGCCGACTAGCGGGGGCAGATACGCAGTATTTT	CSVGRLAGADTQYF
TRBJ1-2	.	TRBV27	.	TGTGCCAGCAGTTTAAAATGGGGAGGGACCCGATATGGCTACACCTTC	CASSLKWGGTRYGYTF
TRBJ2-7	.	TRBV2	once	TGTGCCAGCAGGCAAGGACTCAAGGACCACGAGCAGTACTTC	CASRQGLKDHEQYF
TRBJ1-1	TRBD1	TRBV10-3	.	TGTGCCATCAGTGAGCGACAGGGGGCACGTAATACTGAAGCTTTCTTT	CAISERQGARNTEAFF
TRBJ1-2	.	TRBV11-2	.	TGTGCCAGCAGCTTAGATCTCGGCAGGGCGATTCTTAACTATGGCTACACCTTC	CASSLDLGRAILNYGYTF
TRBJ1-5	.	TRBV5-1	.	TGCGCCAGCAGCTTCAGGGTGGGGGAACAGCCCCAGCATTTT	CASSFRVGEQPQHF
TRBJ2-2	TRBD1	TRBV14	.	TGTGCCAGCAGCCGAAGACAGGGACAGGGGACCGGGGAGCTGTTTTTT	CASSRRQGQGTGELFF
TRBJ2-5	.	TRBV18	.	TGTGCCAGCTCACGGGAAGAGACCCAGTACTTC	CASSREETQYF
TRBJ2-1	TRBD1	TRBV15	.	TGTGCCACCAGCAGGGACAGGGCCAGTGAGCAGTTCTTC	CATSRDRASEQFF
TRBJ2-7	.	TRBV11-2	.	TGTGCCAGCAGACCTACCGGGTGGTACGAGCAGTACTTC	CASRPTGWYEQYF
TRBJ1-2	TRBD1	TRBV7-2	.	TGTGCCAGCAGCTTCGGACAGGGCGATGGCTACACCTTC	CASSFGQGDGYTF
TRBJ1-1	.	TRBV10-1	.	TGCGCCAGCAGTGAATACCCGAACACTGAAGCTTTCTTT	CASSEYPNTEAFF
TRBJ1-2	TRBD1	TRBV28	.	TGTGCCAGCAGTTCGGGACAGGGAGTGTCCTATGGCTACACCTTC	CASSSGQGVSYGYTF
TRBJ2-7	.	TRBV6-5	.	TGTGCCAGCAGCCCCCGTCGGGTCTTAGGGAACGAGCAGTACTTC	CASSPRRVLGNEQYF
TRBJ2-2	TRBD2	TRBV7-9	.	TGTGCCAGCAGCGAACCAGCGGGAGGGCCTGGGACCGGGGAGCTGTTTTTT	CASSEPAGGPGTGELFF
TRBJ1-3	.	TRBV7-3	.	TGTGCCAGCAGCTGCCGTTTCAGAAACACCATATATTTT	CASSCRFRNTIYF
TRBJ2-7	.	TRBV11-2	.	TGTGCCAGCAGGACTATACGGGACTTCTCCTACGAGCAGTACTTC	CASRTIRDFSYEQYF
TRBJ2-3	.	TRBV7-2	.	TGTGCCAGCAGCTTAGATGGGGGAACCACAGATACGCAGTATTTT	CASSLDGGTTDTQYF
TRBJ2-3	TRBD1	TRBV27	.	TGTGCCAGCAGTGTACAGGGGAAAAGGACAGATACGCAGTATTTT	CASSVQGKRTDTQYF
TRBJ1-2	.	TRBV6-1	.	TGTGCCAGCAGTTTGAGACAGGACTATGGCTACACCTTC	CASSLRQDYGYTF
TRBJ1-2	.	TRBV7-2	.	TGTGCCAGCAGCTTATCAGGGGTTTCCTTCTACACCTTC	CASSLSGVSFYTF
TRBJ2-6	.	TRBV6-6	.	TGTGCCAGCAGTACCCGACGGAGCTCTGGGGCCAACGTCCTGACTTTC	CASSTRRSSGANVLTF
TRBJ2-2	TRBD2	TRBV19	.	TGTGCCAGTAGATCGGGACTAGCGGGAGGGCGGAACACCGGGGAGCTGTTTTTT	CASRSGLAGGRNTGELFF
TRBJ2-5	.	TRBV4-3	.	TGCGCCAGCAGCCAAGATTTTGGGGTGCGAGAGACCCAGTACTTC	CASSQDFGVRETQYF
TRBJ1-1	TRBD1	TRBV7-2	.	TGTGCCAGCAGCTTGACAGGGGGAACCCGCCCGAACACTGAAGCTTTCTTT	CASSLTGGTRPNTEAFF
TRBJ2-1	TRBD2	TRBV18	.	TGTGCCAGCTCACCAGCTAGCGGGGGAAACTACAATGAGCAGTTCTTC	CASSPASGGNYNEQFF
TRBJ2-5	.	TRBV7-2	few	TGTGCCAGCAGCGCCACCCAAGAGACCCAGTACTTC	CASSATQETQYF
TRBJ2-7	TRBD1	TRBV18	.	TGTGCCAGCTCACGATCCCCGGACAGGGAACACGAGCAGTACTTC	CASSRSPDREHEQYF
TRBJ2-7	.	TRBV7-2	.	TGTGCCAGCAGGTTAGGAGCCAACTACGAGCAGTACTTC	CASRLGANYEQYF
TRBJ2-1	TRBD2	TRBV5-6	.	TGTGCCAGCAGCCCCCCCCGGGACTATTTCTCCTACAATGAGCAGTTCTTC	CASSPPRDYFSYNEQFF
TRBJ1-5	TRBD1	TRBV19	.	TGTGCCAGTAGCTTAGGGGCAGGGGGCTATCAGCCCCAGCATTTT	CASSLGAGGYQPQHF
TRBJ1-1	TRBD1	TRBV5-1	.	TGCGCCAGCAGCCCCACAGGGGGGAACACTGAAGCTTTCTTT	CASSPTGGNTEAFF
TRBJ2-7	TRBD1	TRBV30	.	TGTGCCTGGGAGCGGGACAGGGACTACGAGCAGTACTTC	CAWERDRDYEQYF
TRBJ2-6	.	TRBV13	.	TGTGCCGGTAAAGGAGGGGGGCCCCCTGGGGCCAACGTCCTGACTTTC	CAGKGGGPPGANVLTF
TRBJ2-2	.	TRBV9	.	TGTGCCAGCAGCCCGAGGGGCGGTAACACCGGGGAGCTGTTTTTT	CASSPRGGNTGELFF
TRBJ1-1	.	TRBV6-5	.	TGTGCCAGCAGGTCCGGGCCTGGCATAAAGAGGGAAGCTTTCTTT	CASRSGPGIKREAFF
TRBJ2-1	TRBD1	TRBV4-1	.	TGCGCCAGCAGCCAATCGGGACAGGGGTACAATGAGCAGTTCTTC	CASSQSGQGYNEQFF
TRBJ1-2	TRBD1	TRBV16	once	TGTGCCAGCAGTAAGGGACAGGTCCATGGCTACACCTTC	CASSKGQVHGYTF